This passage covers 31 T cell receptor beta chains from one sample sequenced in a study of T cell responses to AZD1222 COVID-19 vaccine. Libraries were prepared by immunoSEQ multiplex PCR; TCRdb keeps only in-frame clonotypes and omits some of them. This sample yields approximately 26,000 clones, of which around 90% are seen a single time; 1.3% belongs to the top ten. The specimen was peripheral blood, collected on day 0 of AZD1222 vaccination. These receptors originate from an adult in good health.

The chain carries TRBV25-1 and TRBJ1-1; D perhaps matches TRBD1 (5 bases). From germline, CDR1 is MGHDK and CDR2 SYGVNS. The CDR3 loop spans 13 amino acids. The V gene lost 6 bases and the J gene lost 1 base, with 9 bases spanning the gap. The CDR3 loop reads CASSLTGNTEAFF. In DNA, the CDR3 is TGTGCCAGCAGCCTCACAGGGAACACTGAAGCTTTCTTT. Filled out from reference TRBV25-1 and TRBJ1-1, the complete variable domain reads EADIYQTPRYLVIGTGKKITLECSQTMGHDKMYWYQQDPGMELHLIHYSYGVNSTEKGDLSSESTVSRIRTEHFPLTLESARPSHTSQYLCASSLTGNTEAFFGQGTRLTVV.

This clone is a singleton in its sample. The rearrangement uses TRBV6-5 and TRBJ1-2; D may be TRBD1 (5 bases). Per the germline V gene, CDR1 is MNHEY and CDR2 is SVGAGI. Trimming pared 8 bases from V and 1 base from J, leaving 14 bases between. CDR3 length: 14 amino acids. As DNA, the CDR3 is TGTGCCAGCGGGGGTGTGACTTTTAACTATGGCTACACCTTC. It specifies CASGGVTFNYGYTF.

The chain is built from TRBV15 and TRBJ2-3, with a tentative D call TRBD2 (6 bases). Germline CDR1 is LNHNV and CDR2 is YYDKDF (reference sequence). Between the trimmed V and J ends, which lost 3 bases and 0 bases, there was a span of 7 bases. CDR3 size: 14 residues. The CDR3: CATSRGTSTDTQYF. DNA for the CDR3: TGTGCCACCAGCAGGGGGACTAGCACAGATACGCAGTATTTT.

The chain employs TRBV10-1 and TRBJ2-7; 7 nucleotides agree with TRBD1. Germline V gives CDR1 WNHNN, CDR2 SYGVQD (reference sequence). The V gene end was trimmed by 3 bases and the J gene end by 5 bases; junction bases not matched to a gene: 7. This CDR3 is 14 amino acids long. The CDR3 DNA sequence: TGCGCCAGCAGTGACCATGACAGGGACCACGAGCAGTACTTC. This encodes CASSDHDRDHEQYF.

The rearrangement joins TRBV4-3 to TRBJ1-3; D gene uncertain. Trimming took 0 bases from V and 0 from J, leaving 12 bases between them. The germline gives CDR1 LGHNA, CDR2 YSLEER. The CDR3 sequence is 17 residues long. CDR3 in amino acids: CASSQEGGGTSGNTIYF. DNA for the CDR3: TGCGCCAGCAGCCAAGAAGGCGGCGGAACCTCTGGAAACACCATATATTTT.

This clone was seen more than once but under ten times. The gene calls are TRBV7-2 and TRBJ1-1; 8 positions match TRBD1. J was trimmed by 5 bases and V by 5 bases; bases with no gene match: 4. CDR1 is SGHTA, CDR2 FQGNSA, per germline. The CDR3 has 13 residues. CDR3 nucleotide sequence: TGTGCCAGCAGCCAGGACAGGGTGACTGAAGCTTTCTTT. The encoded protein is CASSQDRVTEAFF.

This sequence joins TRBV4-1 and TRBJ1-2, with D possibly being TRBD1 (6 bases). The length of the CDR3 is 15 residues. The germline V gene encodes CDR1 MGHRA and CDR2 YSYEKL. With 4 bases removed from V and 0 bases from J, the gap between germline ends came to 12 bases. The chain's CDR3 is CASSPYRESNYGYTF. The CDR3 bases are TGCGCCAGCAGCCCTTACAGGGAGTCTAACTATGGCTACACCTTC.

The chain employs TRBV19 and TRBJ1-5; 8 bases are shared with TRBD1. The junction had 8 bases not matched to a gene; V was cut back by 10 bases and J by 6 bases. There are 13 residues in the CDR3. Germline-derived CDR1 and CDR2 are LNHDA and SQIVND (reference sequence). CDR3 region: CATRTGLGQPQHF. The CDR3 DNA follows: TGTGCCACCCGGACAGGGCTGGGTCAGCCCCAGCATTTT.

J is TRBJ2-7 and V is TRBV5-1; 12 bases fit TRBD2. Unmatched junction bases numbered 4, after V lost 2 bases and J lost 4 bases. The CDR3 runs to 15 residues. Germline values: CDR1 SGHRS, CDR2 YFSETQ. The CDR3 region has the DNA TGCGCCAGCAGCTTCGGACTAGCGGGAACTTACGAGCAGTACTTC. It codes for CASSFGLAGTYEQYF.

V and J are TRBV19 and TRBJ1-2, with 7 bases aligning to TRBD1. The CDR3 totals 17 residues. Germline CDR1 is LNHDA and CDR2 is SQIVND (reference sequence). V trimming: 5 bases; J trimming: 2 bases; junction bases outside the gene matches: 14. The CDR3 sequence: CASSPGTDTRMNYGYTF. The CDR3 DNA sequence: TGTGCCAGTAGTCCCGGGACAGACACCCGAATGAACTATGGCTACACCTTC. Complete variable domain (other parts from reference TRBV19 and TRBJ1-2): DGGITQSPKYLFRKEGQNVTLSCEQNLNHDAMYWYRQDPGQGLRLIYYSQIVNDFQKGDIAEGYSVSREKKESFPLTVTSAQKNPTAFYLCASSPGTDTRMNYGYTFGSGTRLTVV.

The rearrangement joins TRBV2 to TRBJ2-7; D may be TRBD1 or TRBD2 (5 bases each). Germline values: CDR1 SNHLY, CDR2 FYNNEI. V shed 7 bases and J shed 2 bases, with 9 bases lying between them. The CDR3 is 12 residues long. The CDR3 region has the DNA TGTGCCAGCACTGGGGGAGCCTACGAGCAGTACTTC. Its protein is CASTGGAYEQYF.

The chain carries TRBV7-2 and TRBJ1-5; D gene uncertain. Germline loops: CDR1 SGHTA, CDR2 FQGNSA. This CDR3 is 15 amino acids long. With 1 base removed from V and 4 bases from J, the gap between germline ends came to 11 bases. The CDR3 DNA reads as TGTGCCAGCAGCTTAGGTGGTAAAGGGAATCAGCCCCAGCATTTT. Translated, it gives CASSLGGKGNQPQHF.

The chain joins TRBV29-1 to TRBJ2-2; 8 bases are shared with TRBD1. With V trimmed by 6 bases and J by 4 bases, 4 bases remained unmatched. CDR3 length: 13 residues. Per the germline V gene, CDR1 is SQVTM and CDR2 is ANQGSEA. The CDR3 bases are TGCAGCGTATTCGGGACAGGCACCGGGGAGCTGTTTTTT. Its protein is CSVFGTGTGELFF.

The chain uses TRBV2 and TRBJ1-1; unclear D gene. Trimming shortened V by 4 bases and J by 1 base, and 7 bases separated the two germline ends. This CDR3 comprises 13 residues. Germline values: CDR1 SNHLY, CDR2 FYNNEI. In DNA, the CDR3 is TGTGCCAGCAGTGGGGCGCCGAACACTGAAGCTTTCTTT. Protein product: CASSGAPNTEAFF.

J is TRBJ2-3 and V is TRBV27, with TRBD1 matching 7 bases. Trimming removed 6 bases from V and 0 bases from J; junction bases left unmatched: 24. Per germline, CDR1 MNHEY and CDR2 SMNVEV (reference sequence). The CDR3 has 21 residues. DNA of the CDR3: TGTGCCAGCAGCCCGATCCCCCCGACAGGGTATAGACCCGCTAGCACAGATACGCAGTATTTT. Translating gives CASSPIPPTGYRPASTDTQYF.

The rearrangement joins TRBV7-2 to TRBJ1-3, with TRBD1 matching 9 bases. Germline assignment: CDR1 SGHTA and CDR2 FQGNSA. Unmatched junction bases numbered 6, after V lost 5 bases and J lost 4 bases. The CDR3 runs 15 residues. In DNA form, the CDR3 reads TGTGCCAGCAGCCCCGGACAGGGGATAGGAAACACCATATATTTT. Its protein is CASSPGQGIGNTIYF. The full variable domain, completed using reference TRBV7-2 and TRBJ1-3, is GAGVSQSPSNKVTEKGKDVELRCDPISGHTALYWYRQSLGQGLEFLIYFQGNSAPDKSGLPSDRFSAERTGGSVSTLTIQRTQQEDSAVYLCASSPGQGIGNTIYFGEGSWLTVV.

The rearrangement joins TRBV3-1 (or the pseudogene TRBV3-2) to TRBJ2-3, with D possibly being TRBD2 (6 bases). V was clipped by 4 bases and J by 1 base, with 18 bases between them. The CDR3 has 17 residues. Germline V gene sequence: CDR1 LGHDT, CDR2 YNNKEL (reference sequence). The CDR3 region has the DNA TGTGCCAGCAGCCTGAGGGAGCGGGCTCGAGGCACAGATACGCAGTATTTT. This sequence encodes CASSLRERARGTDTQYF.

This rearrangement joins TRBV25-1 to TRBJ1-2; possibly TRBD1 for D (5 bases). Trimming stripped 5 bases from V and 2 bases from J, with 9 bases between. Germline V lookup: CDR1 MGHDK, CDR2 SYGVNS. The CDR3 consists of 13 residues. The CDR3 region is CASSFRENYGYTF. The CDR3 coding sequence is TGTGCCAGCAGTTTCAGGGAAAACTATGGCTACACCTTC.

There are a few counts of this clone. The chain combines TRBV6-5 with TRBJ1-2, with D maybe TRBD1 (6 bases). CDR1 is MNHEY and CDR2 is SVGAGI in the germline V gene. V lost 4 bases, J lost 0 bases, and 15 bases lay in between. This CDR3 is 16 amino acids long. CDR3 sequence reads: CASSSGQPPTNYGYTF. The CDR3 DNA follows: TGTGCCAGCAGTTCAGGACAGCCTCCTACTAACTATGGCTACACCTTC.

This chain joins TRBV30 and TRBJ2-7; a possible D gene is TRBD1 (6 bases). From germline, CDR1 is GTSNPN and CDR2 SVGIG (reference sequence). There are 15 residues in the CDR3. Trimming removed 4 bases from V and 2 bases from J, with 18 bases in between. The CDR3, as DNA: TGTGCCTGGACCCTAGTGGGGGCGCTTCCCTACGAGCAGTACTTC. Amino acid sequence: CAWTLVGALPYEQYF.

The V gene is TRBV30, the J gene TRBJ2-2; D may be TRBD2 (5 bases). The V end was cut by 0 bases, the J end by 2 bases, with 10 bases between. This CDR3 comprises 15 residues. Germline assignment: CDR1 GTSNPN and CDR2 SVGIG (reference sequence). The CDR3 region is CAWSVGSENTGELFF. The DNA for the CDR3 is TGTGCCTGGAGTGTCGGTAGCGAAAACACCGGGGAGCTGTTTTTT.

The chain carries TRBV11-2 and TRBJ2-3; D unclear. This CDR3 is built from 15 residues. V was pared by 1 base and J by 3 bases, with 11 bases between. Per germline, CDR1 SGHAT and CDR2 FQNNGV. CDR3 protein: CASSLGRSGTDTQYF. CDR3 nucleotides: TGTGCCAGCAGCTTAGGACGGTCCGGGACAGATACGCAGTATTTT.

The chain carries TRBV7-2 and TRBJ2-7, with 8 bases fitting TRBD2. CDR3 size: 14 residues. J gave up 2 bases and V 1 base, and 1 base lay outside the gene matches. Per germline, CDR1 SGHTA and CDR2 FQGNSA. The CDR3 DNA reads TGTGCCAGCAGCTTAGGCGGGGGGACCTACGAGCAGTACTTC. Encoded protein: CASSLGGGTYEQYF.

The chain has TRBV14 and TRBJ2-2; D might be TRBD2 (6 bases). CDR1 SGHDN and CDR2 FVKESK come from the germline V gene. This CDR3 region has 18 residues. V was shortened by 5 bases and J by 1 base, with 20 bases between the two germline ends. Written as DNA, the CDR3 is TGTGCCAGCAGCAGACAGTTCGGGGGAGTAAAGAACACCGGGGAGCTGTTTTTT. Its translation: CASSRQFGGVKNTGELFF.

In its sample, this clone was seen once. The chain has TRBV28 and TRBJ2-6; 10 nucleotides agree with TRBD1. V lost 6 bases and J lost 0; bases outside the gene matches: 8. The CDR3 loop spans 18 amino acids. Germline CDR1 reads MDHEN; CDR2 reads SYDVKM. DNA for the CDR3: TGTGCCAGCAGCAAATCGGGACAGGGGTTCTCTGGGGCCAACGTCCTGACTTTC. Residues: CASSKSGQGFSGANVLTF. Full variable domain (missing parts from reference TRBV28 and TRBJ2-6): DVKVTQSSRYLVKRTGEKVFLECVQDMDHENMFWYRQDPGLGLRLIYFSYDVKMKEKGDIPEGYSVSREKKERFSLILESASTNQTSMYLCASSKSGQGFSGANVLTFGAGSRLTVL.

The chain joins TRBV6-7 to TRBJ2-7; D remains ambiguous. TRBV6-7 belongs to the ORF category, with a function that is uncertain. Trimming pared 2 bases from V and 2 bases from J, leaving 1 base between. The CDR3 contains 11 residues. CDR3 protein: CASSYPYEQYF. CDR3 in DNA: TGTGCCAGCAGTTACCCCTACGAGCAGTACTTC.

The chain has TRBV28 and TRBJ2-1; D might be TRBD2 (7 bases). This CDR3 region has 16 residues. The V end was cut by 6 bases, the J end by 4 bases, with 19 bases between. CDR1 and CDR2 (germline): MDHEN, SYDVKM. The CDR3 DNA sequence: TGTGCCAGCAGACCAGGAGGGGGGGAAGGTTACAATGAGCAGTTCTTC. Its protein product is CASRPGGGEGYNEQFF.

CDR3 amino acids: CASSLFSSGGYTF. The CDR3 nucleotides are TGCGCCAGCAGCTTGTTCTCTAGTGGAGGCTACACCTTC. This rearrangement joins TRBV5-1 to TRBJ1-2; D gene unclear. V shed 1 base and J shed 8 bases, with 12 bases lying between them. This CDR3 is 13 amino acids long. Germline V gene sequence: CDR1 SGHRS, CDR2 YFSETQ. Drawing the rest from reference TRBV5-1 and TRBJ1-2, the complete variable domain is KAGVTQTPRYLIKTRGQQVTLSCSPISGHRSVSWYQQTPGQGLQFLFEYFSETQRNKGNFPGRFSGRQFSNSRSEMNVSTLELGDSALYLCASSLFSSGGYTFGSGTRLTVV.

The chain joins TRBV11-2 to TRBJ2-2; D unresolved. From germline, CDR1 is SGHAT and CDR2 FQNNGV. CDR3 length: 15 amino acids. The V and J ends lost 2 bases and 0 bases respectively, with 7 bases between them. CDR3 sequence: CASSLRAANTGELFF. CDR3 nucleotide sequence: TGTGCCAGCAGCTTAAGGGCAGCGAACACCGGGGAGCTGTTTTTT.

This sequence joins TRBV24-1 and TRBJ2-1; 14 positions agree with TRBD2. Germline lookup yields CDR1 KGHDR and CDR2 SFDVKD. This CDR3 is built from 15 residues. V dropped 6 bases and J dropped 8; count of bases not matched to a gene: 5. The chain's CDR3 is CATSRATSGRDEQFF. CDR3 nucleotides: TGTGCCACCAGTCGGGCGACTAGCGGGAGGGATGAGCAGTTCTTC.

This chain connects TRBV5-4 to TRBJ2-2, with D tentatively TRBD2 (5 bases). Between the trimmed V and J ends, which lost 4 bases and 7 bases, there was a span of 11 bases. The CDR3 is 13 residues long. CDR1 and CDR2 from the germline V gene are SGHNT and YYREEE (reference sequence). The CDR3 loop reads CASSRFEGGELFF. For the CDR3, the DNA is TGTGCCAGCAGCCGCTTCGAGGGCGGGGAGCTGTTTTTT.